This T cell receptor (beta chain) was identified in a study of blood T cell repertoires in COVID-19 (dated by TCRdb to about 2020). General notes on the study: Collaborator samples came from the United States, Italy and Spain and covered acute and convalescent phases of COVID-19. The dataset comprised deeply sampled blood TCRbeta repertoires from subjects exposed to, actively infected with, or recovered from COVID-19. The material from the prospective study consisted of cDNA or gDNA derived from T cells, B-cell-depleted T cells, or PBMCs. A freely available public database, intended as a resource for researchers studying the immune response to SARS-CoV-2, is where the repertoires were released. Nearly every sample came with metadata listing a de-identified subject ID, COVID-19 status, age in years and sex. The samples were drawn from the first 160 participants of the ongoing ImmuneRACE study and from some 1,300 subjects provided by 6 global collaborators. Where available, HLA class I and class II types were obtained from metadata supplied by the sample provider rather than from assay-based typing.

Counted from cysteine to phenylalanine, this CDR3 has 12 amino acids. The kept DNA is CDR3 alone, 36 bases in frame from the first base. Trimming takes 5 bases from V and 1 base from J, and the germline ends sit 5 bases apart. A word on this clone: Its antigen is still unknown. No much larger clone exists at a distance of one base, and base qualities are not known.

Results and caveats for the whole study, not just this receptor: Clinical and demographic metadata were provided uncurated, with the amount varying by source and participant.

Each collaborating institution followed its own protocols to collect whole blood in K2EDTA tubes. Collaborator samples were shipped for TCRbeta analysis as frozen whole blood, isolated PBMCs, or DNA extracted from either sample type. TCRbeta CDR3 regions were amplified from genomic DNA using the immunoSEQ Assay, a bias-controlled multiplex PCR. As for how the authors treated the data: Nucleated cell counts per sample were estimated from amplification of reference gene primers within the assay. To quantify the absolute abundance of each unique TCRbeta CDR3 rearrangement, sequence reads were collapsed and filtered. For each sample, productive Simpson clonality was calculated by taking the square root of Simpson's diversity index across productive rearrangements. Sourced from immuneACCESS, this table was stored by TCRdb with only in-frame sequences that have V and J called. A share of the clones is absent; for the studies checked, an unresolved V gene accounts for under half, and the remainder has no known explanation. V, J and clone size were drawn from that table, and D and trimming were deduced from the DNA. Counted in this sample were about 250,000 clones; 88% of them appeared once. About 1.3% of the sample rests with the top ten.

The sequence came from a man at least 80 years old with acute or convalescent COVID-19. The rearrangement combines TRBV12-3 or TRBV12-4 with TRBJ1-1, with the D gene uncertain. The sequencing sample was made of peripheral blood. In nucleotides, the sequence is TGTGCCAGCAGTCCAGGGAACACTGAAGCTTTCTTT. It specifies CASSPGNTEAFF.